Listed below are T cell receptor beta chains from one sample, sequenced in a study of T cell responses to AZD1222 COVID-19 vaccine. Some clones are missing from TCRdb's copy, which holds only in-frame ones; the method was immunoSEQ multiplex PCR. This repertoire shows approximately 120,000 clones, roughly 91% found once; its top ten account for around 10%. Sequencing was performed on peripheral blood, taken on day 0 of MenACWY control vaccination. These receptors were collected from an adult in good health. The CDR3 runs from the conserved cysteine through the conserved F or W. A D gene is named only where the DNA matches it firmly. Clone size is shown for a subset of rows, as once, few, many or a class of expanded clone.

abundance,d_gene,j_gene,v_gene,CDR3aa,CDR3nt
-,-,TRBJ2-7,TRBV7-9,CAGARATTAYEQYF,TGTGCCGGGGCCCGCGCCACTACCGCCTACGAGCAGTACTTC
-,-,TRBJ2-5,TRBV18,CASSPLLAQETQYF,TGTGCCAGCTCACCACTACTAGCCCAAGAGACCCAGTACTTC
-,TRBD1,TRBJ2-1,TRBV6-6,CASGDRVDNEQFF,TGTGCCAGCGGGGACAGGGTGGACAATGAGCAGTTCTTC
-,-,TRBJ2-2,TRBV27,CASSSRNTGELFF,TGTGCCAGCAGTAGCAGGAACACCGGGGAGCTGTTTTTT
-,-,TRBJ2-7,TRBV3-1/TRBV3-2,CASSFSYEQYF,TGTGCCAGCAGCTTTTCCTACGAGCAGTACTTC
-,-,TRBJ2-1,TRBV5-1,CASSRGQEGDNEQFF,TGCGCCAGCAGCCGAGGCCAGGAGGGCGACAATGAGCAGTTCTTC
-,-,TRBJ2-3,TRBV5-4,CASSLDTESWTDTQYF,TGTGCCAGCAGCTTGGATACAGAATCTTGGACAGATACGCAGTATTTT
-,-,TRBJ1-1,TRBV9,CASSVGGDRLLGTEAFF,TGTGCCAGCAGCGTAGGGGGTGACAGGCTCCTGGGGACTGAAGCTTTCTTT
-,-,TRBJ2-5,TRBV11-3,CASSFTQETQYF,TGTGCCAGCAGCTTTACCCAAGAGACCCAGTACTTC
-,-,TRBJ2-7,TRBV30,CAWSLTGNYEQYF,TGTGCCTGGAGTCTGACAGGTAACTACGAGCAGTACTTC
-,-,TRBJ2-7,TRBV27,CASSSSGLPSSYEQYF,-
once,TRBD1,TRBJ1-2,TRBV6-6,CASRPTGGLYGYTF,TGTGCCAGCAGGCCGACAGGGGGTCTCTATGGCTACACCTTC
-,TRBD2,TRBJ2-3,TRBV10-2,CASSAASGRGSLTDTQYF,TGCGCCAGCAGTGCCGCTAGCGGGAGGGGATCGTTAACAGATACGCAGTATTTT
-,TRBD1,TRBJ1-5,TRBV6-5,CASSPGQGGNQPQHF,TGTGCCAGCAGCCCGGGACAGGGTGGCAATCAGCCCCAGCATTTT
-,-,TRBJ2-1,TRBV11-3,CASSTRNRVRNEQFF,TGTGCCAGCAGCACCCGGAACAGGGTGCGCAATGAGCAGTTCTTC
-,TRBD2,TRBJ2-3,TRBV10-3,CAISAGGGNPDTQYF,TGTGCCATCAGCGCCGGGGGAGGGAATCCAGATACGCAGTATTTT
once,-,TRBJ1-4,TRBV2,CASSERRGGEKLFF,TGTGCCAGCAGTGAAAGGAGGGGCGGTGAAAAACTGTTTTTT
-,-,TRBJ2-1,TRBV6-2/TRBV6-3,CASSPYNEQFF,TGTGCCAGCAGCCCCTACAATGAGCAGTTCTTC
few,TRBD1,TRBJ1-1,TRBV6-5,CASRQGNTEAFF,TGTGCCAGCCGACAGGGGAACACTGAAGCTTTCTTT
once,-,TRBJ2-7,TRBV7-9,CASTLVGAYEQYF,TGTGCCAGCACCCTAGTGGGTGCCTACGAGCAGTACTTC
-,-,TRBJ1-1,TRBV19,CASKSGLTTSRTEAFF,TGTGCCAGTAAAAGCGGCCTTACTACAAGTCGGACTGAAGCTTTCTTT
-,-,TRBJ2-7,TRBV6-1,CASSENEQYF,TGTGCCAGCAGTGAAAACGAGCAGTACTTC
once,-,TRBJ2-3,TRBV10-3,CAISDGIAAVTDTQYF,TGTGCCATCAGTGATGGGATAGCGGCCGTCACAGATACGCAGTATTTT
-,TRBD1,TRBJ2-7,TRBV2,CASGGPGNEQYF,TGTGCGTCAGGGGGCCCGGGGAACGAGCAGTACTTC
-,-,TRBJ1-5,TRBV2,CASSERQGNQPQHF,TGTGCCAGCAGTGAACGACAGGGCAATCAGCCCCAGCATTTT
-,TRBD1,TRBJ1-5,TRBV6-5,CASKGQGGNQPQHF,TGTGCCAGCAAAGGACAGGGGGGGAATCAGCCCCAGCATTTT
once,-,TRBJ1-4,TRBV19,CASSLFGLATNEKLFF,TGTGCCAGTAGTCTCTTCGGACTCGCAACTAATGAAAAACTGTTTTTT
-,-,TRBJ1-4,TRBV15,CATSSRYNEKLFF,TGTGCCACCAGCAGTCGCTACAATGAAAAACTGTTTTTT